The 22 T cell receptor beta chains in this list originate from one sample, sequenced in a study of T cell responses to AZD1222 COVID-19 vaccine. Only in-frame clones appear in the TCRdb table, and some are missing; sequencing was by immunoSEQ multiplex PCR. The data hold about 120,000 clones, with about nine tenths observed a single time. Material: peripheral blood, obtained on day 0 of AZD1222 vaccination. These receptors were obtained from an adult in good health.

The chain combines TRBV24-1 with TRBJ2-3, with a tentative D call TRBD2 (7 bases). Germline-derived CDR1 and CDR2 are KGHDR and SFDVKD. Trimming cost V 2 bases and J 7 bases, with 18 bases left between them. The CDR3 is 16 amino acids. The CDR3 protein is CATSDSPVGGDNTQYF. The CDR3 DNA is TGTGCCACCAGTGATTCTCCAGTTGGGGGGGACAATACGCAGTATTTT.

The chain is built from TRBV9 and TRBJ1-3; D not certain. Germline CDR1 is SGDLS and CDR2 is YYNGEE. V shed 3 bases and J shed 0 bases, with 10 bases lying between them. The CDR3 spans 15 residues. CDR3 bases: TGTGCCAGCAGCGATAGGAGCGGCTCTGGAAACACCATATATTTT. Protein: CASSDRSGSGNTIYF.

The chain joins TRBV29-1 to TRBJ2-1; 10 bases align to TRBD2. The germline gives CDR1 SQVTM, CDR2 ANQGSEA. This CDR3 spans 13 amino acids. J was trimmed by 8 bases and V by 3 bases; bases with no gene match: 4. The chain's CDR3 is CSVEGLAIYEQFF. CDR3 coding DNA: TGCAGCGTTGAGGGACTAGCGATCTATGAGCAGTTCTTC.

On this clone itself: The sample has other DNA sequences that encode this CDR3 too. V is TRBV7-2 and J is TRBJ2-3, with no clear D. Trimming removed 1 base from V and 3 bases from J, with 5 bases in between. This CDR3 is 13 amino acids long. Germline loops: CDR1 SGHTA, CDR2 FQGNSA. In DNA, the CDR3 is TGTGCCAGCAGCTTAGTGGTAACAGATACGCAGTATTTT. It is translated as CASSLVVTDTQYF.

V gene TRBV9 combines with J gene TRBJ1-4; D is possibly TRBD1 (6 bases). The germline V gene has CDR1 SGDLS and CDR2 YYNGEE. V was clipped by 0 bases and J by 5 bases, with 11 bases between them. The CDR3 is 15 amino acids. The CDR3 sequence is CASSVGGGGNEKLFF. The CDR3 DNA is TGTGCCAGCAGCGTAGGAGGGGGTGGAAATGAAAAACTGTTTTTT.

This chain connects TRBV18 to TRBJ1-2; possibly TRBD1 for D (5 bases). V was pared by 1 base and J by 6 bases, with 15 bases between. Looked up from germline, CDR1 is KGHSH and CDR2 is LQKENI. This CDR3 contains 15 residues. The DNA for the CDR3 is TGTGCCAGCTCACCACTAAAAGGGGAGGCGGATGGCTACACCTTC. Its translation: CASSPLKGEADGYTF.

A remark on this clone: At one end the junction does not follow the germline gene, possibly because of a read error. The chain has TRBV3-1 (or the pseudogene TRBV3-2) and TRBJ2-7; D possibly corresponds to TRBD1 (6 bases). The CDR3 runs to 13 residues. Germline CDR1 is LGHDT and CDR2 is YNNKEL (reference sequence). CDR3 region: CASSQGTGSEQYF. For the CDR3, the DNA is TGTGCCAGCAGTCAAGGTACAGGGTCTGAGCAGTACTTC.

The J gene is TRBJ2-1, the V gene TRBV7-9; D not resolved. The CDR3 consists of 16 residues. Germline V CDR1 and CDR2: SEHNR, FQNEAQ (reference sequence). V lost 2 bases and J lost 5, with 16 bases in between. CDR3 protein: CASSLLASRFNNEQFF. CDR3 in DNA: TGTGCCAGCAGCTTATTAGCCAGCAGGTTTAACAATGAGCAGTTCTTC.

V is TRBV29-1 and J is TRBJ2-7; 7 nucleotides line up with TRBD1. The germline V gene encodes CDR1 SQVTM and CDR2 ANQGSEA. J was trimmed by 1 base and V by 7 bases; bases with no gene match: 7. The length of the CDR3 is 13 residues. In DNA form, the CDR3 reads TGCAGCGCCCGGGACAGAATATCCTACGAGCAGTACTTC. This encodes CSARDRISYEQYF.

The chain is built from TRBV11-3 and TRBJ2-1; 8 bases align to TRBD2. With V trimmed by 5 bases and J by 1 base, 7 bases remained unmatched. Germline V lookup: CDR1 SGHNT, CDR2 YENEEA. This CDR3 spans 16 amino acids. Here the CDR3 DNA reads TGTGCCAGCAGCCTAGGTCCTAGCGGGTCCTACAATGAGCAGTTCTTC. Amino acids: CASSLGPSGSYNEQFF.

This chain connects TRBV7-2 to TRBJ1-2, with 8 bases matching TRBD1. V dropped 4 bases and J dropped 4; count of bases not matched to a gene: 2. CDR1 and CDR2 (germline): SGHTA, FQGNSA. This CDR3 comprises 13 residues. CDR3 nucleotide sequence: TGTGCCAGCAGCTGGGGACAGGTCTATGGCTACACCTTC. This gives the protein CASSWGQVYGYTF. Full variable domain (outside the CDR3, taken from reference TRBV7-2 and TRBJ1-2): GAGVSQSPSNKVTEKGKDVELRCDPISGHTALYWYRQSLGQGLEFLIYFQGNSAPDKSGLPSDRFSAERTGGSVSTLTIQRTQQEDSAVYLCASSWGQVYGYTFGSGTRLTVV.

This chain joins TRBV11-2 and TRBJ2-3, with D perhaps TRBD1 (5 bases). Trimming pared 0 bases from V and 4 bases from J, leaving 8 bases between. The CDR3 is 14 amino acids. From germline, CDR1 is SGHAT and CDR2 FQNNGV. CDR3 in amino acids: CASSLDRVADTQYF. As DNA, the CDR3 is TGTGCCAGCAGCTTAGACAGGGTGGCAGATACGCAGTATTTT.

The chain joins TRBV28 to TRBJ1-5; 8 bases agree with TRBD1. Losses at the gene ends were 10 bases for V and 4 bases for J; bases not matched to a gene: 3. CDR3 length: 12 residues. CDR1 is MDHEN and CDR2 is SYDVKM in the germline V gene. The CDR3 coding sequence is TGTGCCATCCGGACAGGGAATCAGCCCCAGCATTTT. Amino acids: CAIRTGNQPQHF.

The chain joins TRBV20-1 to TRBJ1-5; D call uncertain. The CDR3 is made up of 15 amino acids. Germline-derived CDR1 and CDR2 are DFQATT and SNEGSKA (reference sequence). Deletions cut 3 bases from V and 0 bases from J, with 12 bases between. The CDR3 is CSASARASSNQPQHF. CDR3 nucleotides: TGCAGTGCTAGTGCGAGGGCTAGTAGCAATCAGCCCCAGCATTTT.

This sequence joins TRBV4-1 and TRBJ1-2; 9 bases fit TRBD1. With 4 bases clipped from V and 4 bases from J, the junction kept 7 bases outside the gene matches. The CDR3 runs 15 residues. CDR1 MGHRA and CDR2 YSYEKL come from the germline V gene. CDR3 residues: CASSPPGQGRYGYTF. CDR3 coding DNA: TGCGCCAGCAGCCCTCCGGGACAGGGTCGCTATGGCTACACCTTC.

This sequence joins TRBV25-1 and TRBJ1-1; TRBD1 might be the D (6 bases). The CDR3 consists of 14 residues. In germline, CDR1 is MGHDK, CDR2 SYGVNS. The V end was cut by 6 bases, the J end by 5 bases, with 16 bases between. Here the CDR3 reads CASSRAGAVTEAFF. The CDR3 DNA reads TGTGCCAGCAGCAGGGCAGGGGCCGTAACTGAAGCTTTCTTT.

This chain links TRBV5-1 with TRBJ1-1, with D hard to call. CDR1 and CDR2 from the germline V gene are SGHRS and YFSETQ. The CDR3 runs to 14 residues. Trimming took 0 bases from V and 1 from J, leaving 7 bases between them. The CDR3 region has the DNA TGCGCCAGCAGCTTGGCACAGCAGAACACTGAAGCTTTCTTT. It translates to CASSLAQQNTEAFF.

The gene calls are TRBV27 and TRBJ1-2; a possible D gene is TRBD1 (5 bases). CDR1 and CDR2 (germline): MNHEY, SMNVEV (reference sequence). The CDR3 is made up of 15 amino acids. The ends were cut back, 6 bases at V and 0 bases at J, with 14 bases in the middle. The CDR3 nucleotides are TGTGCCAGCAGCACTCTTACAGGAGCTAACTATGGCTACACCTTC. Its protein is CASSTLTGANYGYTF.

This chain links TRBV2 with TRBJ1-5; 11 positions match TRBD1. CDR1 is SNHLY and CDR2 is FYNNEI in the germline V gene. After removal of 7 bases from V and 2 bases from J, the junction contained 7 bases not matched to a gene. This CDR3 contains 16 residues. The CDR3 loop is CASNGQGALGNQPQHF. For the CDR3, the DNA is TGTGCCAGCAATGGACAGGGGGCATTGGGCAATCAGCCCCAGCATTTT. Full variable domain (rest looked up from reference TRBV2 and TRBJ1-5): EPEVTQTPSHQVTQMGQEVILRCVPISNHLYFYWYRQILGQKVEFLVSFYNNEISEKSEIFDDQFSVERPDGSNFTLKIRSTKLEDSAMYFCASNGQGALGNQPQHFGDGTRLSIL.

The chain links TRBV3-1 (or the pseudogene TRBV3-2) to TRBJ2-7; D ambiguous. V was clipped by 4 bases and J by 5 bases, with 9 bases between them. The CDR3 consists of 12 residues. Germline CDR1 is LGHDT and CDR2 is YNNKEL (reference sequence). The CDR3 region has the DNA TGTGCCAGCAGCCGAGCCCGGGACGAGCAGTACTTC. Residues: CASSRARDEQYF.

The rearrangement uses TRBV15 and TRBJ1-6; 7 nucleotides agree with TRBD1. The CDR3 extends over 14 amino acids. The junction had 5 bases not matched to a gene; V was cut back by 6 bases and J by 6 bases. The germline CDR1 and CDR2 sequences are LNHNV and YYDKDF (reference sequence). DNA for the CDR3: TGTGCCACCAGGACGACAGGGCTTAATTCACCCCTCCACTTT. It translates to CATRTTGLNSPLHF.

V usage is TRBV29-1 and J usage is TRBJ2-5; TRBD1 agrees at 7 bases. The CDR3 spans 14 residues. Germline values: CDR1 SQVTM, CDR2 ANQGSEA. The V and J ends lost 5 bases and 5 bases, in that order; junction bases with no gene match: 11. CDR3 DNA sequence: TGCAGCGTTTCGGGCAGGGGGATAAGGGAGACCCAGTACTTC. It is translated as CSVSGRGIRETQYF.